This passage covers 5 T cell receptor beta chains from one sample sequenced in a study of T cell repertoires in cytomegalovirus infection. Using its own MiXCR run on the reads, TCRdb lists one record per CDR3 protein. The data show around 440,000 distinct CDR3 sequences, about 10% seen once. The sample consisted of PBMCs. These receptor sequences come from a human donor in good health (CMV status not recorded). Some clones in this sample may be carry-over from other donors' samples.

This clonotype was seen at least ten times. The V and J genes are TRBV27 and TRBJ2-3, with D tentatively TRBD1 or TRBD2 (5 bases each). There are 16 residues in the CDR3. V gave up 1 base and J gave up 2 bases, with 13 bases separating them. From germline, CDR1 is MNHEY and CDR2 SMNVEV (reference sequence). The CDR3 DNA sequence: TGTGCCAGCAGTTTATACCAGGGAGACACCACAGATACGCAGTATTTT. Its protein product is CASSLYQGDTTDTQYF.

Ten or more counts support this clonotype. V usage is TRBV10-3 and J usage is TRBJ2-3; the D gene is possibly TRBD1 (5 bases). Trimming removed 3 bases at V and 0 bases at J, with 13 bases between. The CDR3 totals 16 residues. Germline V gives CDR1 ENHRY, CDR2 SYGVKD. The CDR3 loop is CAISDPGKGSTDTQYF. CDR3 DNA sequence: TGTGCCATCAGTGACCCAGGGAAGGGTAGCACAGATACGCAGTATTTT.

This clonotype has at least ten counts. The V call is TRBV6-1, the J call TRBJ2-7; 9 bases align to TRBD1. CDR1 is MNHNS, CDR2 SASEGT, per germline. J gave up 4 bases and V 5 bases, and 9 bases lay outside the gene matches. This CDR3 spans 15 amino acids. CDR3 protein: CASSPPGQGKYEQYF. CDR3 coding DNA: TGTGCCAGCAGTCCACCGGGACAGGGTAAATACGAGCAGTACTTC.

CDR3 in DNA: TGTGCCAGCTCACCGACCCAGCAGAGGGATGAAAAACTGTTTTTT. The encoded protein is CASSPTQQRDEKLFF. The gene calls are TRBV18 and TRBJ1-4; D is ambiguous. Trimming stripped 3 bases from V and 6 bases from J, with 14 bases between. The CDR3 has 15 amino acids. Germline CDR1 reads KGHSH; CDR2 reads LQKENI.

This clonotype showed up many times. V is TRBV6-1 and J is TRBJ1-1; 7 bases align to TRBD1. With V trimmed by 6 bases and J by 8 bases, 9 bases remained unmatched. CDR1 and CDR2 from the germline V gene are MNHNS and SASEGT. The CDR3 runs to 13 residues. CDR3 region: CASREGAGGEAFF. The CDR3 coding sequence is TGTGCCAGCAGGGAGGGGGCAGGGGGAGAAGCTTTCTTT.